This TCR beta chain came from a study of shared T cell receptors in the human thymus (dated by TCRdb to about 2021). Regarding the complete study: The study examined how self-reactive, shared T-cell receptor alpha chains are generated in the human thymus.

On this clone: Its recognized antigen is unknown. The input lacks base qualities; no much larger clone sits a single base away.

The CDR3 runs 14 residues from the cysteine to the phenylalanine. Solely the CDR3 DNA is kept, with 42 bases framed from the first base. V and J are truncated by 5 bases and 0 bases respectively, leaving an intervening sequence of 10 bases. In the germline V gene (reference sequence), CDR1 corresponds to PRHDT and CDR2 to FYEKMQ. Library construction relied on the immunoSEQ multiplex PCR assay. The immuneACCESS repertoire file appears here via TCRdb, limited to in-frame rearrangements. These files lack a portion of the clones; in checked studies, under half of the deficit traces to unresolved V genes, and the cause of the others is not known. The sample includes more than 300,000 clones, with approximately 95% observed a single time. 0.015% to 0.02% of the sample is in the top ten clones.

The clonotype was recovered from a human donor. The sequence joins TRBV13 to TRBJ2-5; the D gene is possibly TRBD1, with 6 bases matching. The sequencing sample was made of thymocytes. The nucleotide sequence is TGTGCCAGCAGCCCGACAGGTTACCAAGAGACCCAGTACTTC. It is translated as CASSPTGYQETQYF. With the portions outside the CDR3 filled from the reference TRBV13 and TRBJ2-5 genes, the complete variable region becomes AAGVIQSPRHLIKEKRETATLKCYPIPRHDTVYWYQQGPGQDPQFLISFYEKMQSDKGSIPDRFSAQQFSDYHSELNMSSLELGDSALYFCASSPTGYQETQYFGPGTRLLVL.